This TCR beta chain emerged from a study of CD8+ T cells in alopecia areata (dated by TCRdb to 2017 to 2018). Broadly, across the study: The treated patients took part in an open-label pilot trial in which moderate-to-severe alopecia areata was treated with oral tofacitinib at 5 to 10 mg twice daily. Patients received tofacitinib for 6 to 18 months and were then followed off drug for 6 months to check for delayed response and recurrence. Disease severity in treated patients was measured with the SALT score, which quantifies the percentage of affected scalp surface area. To study T cell clonal expansion in alopecia areata, the researchers applied high-throughput TCRbeta sequencing to both the C3H/HeJ mouse model and human patients. In humans, TCRbeta sequencing was performed on scalp tissue and on sorted CD4+ and CD8+ peripheral blood T cells from healthy controls and from patients with patchy or totalis/universalis alopecia areata. Patients on tofacitinib were biopsied at baseline and after 4 and 24 weeks of treatment, and several of the patients also had a later scalp biopsy. Scalp clonality was compared across normal scalp (n=4), patchy alopecia areata scalp (n=8), and alopecia totalis/universalis scalp (n=8). RNA was extracted with the PAXgene miRNA kit for fixed scalp, the miRNeasy kit for PBMCs, and the RNeasy kit for mouse skin. Amplification of TCRbeta CDR3 regions was done by immunoSEQ multiplex PCR using 35 Vbeta forward primers and 13 Jbeta reverse primers. The paper as a whole reports these results and caveats: Compared with normal scalp, lesional scalp, particularly in alopecia totalis/universalis, had higher clonality and more expanded CD8+ clones, which suggests antigenic drive. Unlike mouse skin, where gammadelta T cells dominate, normal human skin contains resident alphabeta T cells that get sequenced too, which complicates analysis of the scalp TCR repertoire. Many expanded lesional clones were found to persist in scalp and blood during tofacitinib treatment, and relapse after treatment cessation may be partly explained by this persistence. Shared TCR sequences between patients were less evident than in mice, which may be partly attributable to HLA diversity in the patient population. Scalp clonality and the number of expanded CD8+ clones among the top 100 scalp clones were significantly decreased by tofacitinib. Because the treated cohort was small and had only one nonresponder, larger studies are needed to examine links between baseline CD8+ expansion and response.

Concerning this clone: The antigen this receptor binds is unknown. No much larger clonotype is one base removed from it; base qualities were not supplied.

The receptor library was made with the immunoSEQ multiplex PCR assay. For TCR sequencing, RNA was extracted from every sample and reverse transcribed into cDNA to serve as template. SuperScript III was used for first-strand cDNA synthesis, primed with a 2:1 mix of oligo-dT and random hexamers. A synthetic immune receptor repertoire was used to measure amplification bias, and any remaining bias was corrected computationally. Processing in the source paper ran as follows. After raw reads were preprocessed to remove errors, the CDR3 was defined following IMGT conventions as running from the conserved cysteine to phenylalanine. Clonality was calculated as 1 minus Shannon entropy normalized by log2 of the number of productive unique TCRs. Whether each scalp clone was CD4 or CD8 was inferred by checking scalp TCRbeta sequences against the CD4 and CD8 repertoires from sorted blood. TCRdb limited this immuneACCESS table to in-frame rearrangements with V and J called. A share of clones is missing; checked studies link under half to unresolved V genes, and the rest is unexplained. That table supplies the V and J calls and clone size; D and trimming were determined from the DNA. Recorded for this sample are 200,000 to 250,000 clones; approximately 72% of them occurred a single time. The top ten constitute more than 0.95% of the sample.

CDR1 and CDR2 are read off the germline V gene as SGHVS and FQNEAQ. Trimming removed 4 bases from V and 6 bases from J, leaving 10 bases between the germline ends. Counted from cysteine to phenylalanine, this CDR3 has 13 amino acids. The sequence is cut down to CDR3 DNA, 39 bases in frame from base 1. What the treatment or condition label conveys for this sample: oral pan-JAK inhibitor, 5-10 mg twice daily. Peripheral blood and lesional scalp punch biopsies were obtained from patients with alopecia areata. PBMCs were isolated by density centrifugation and stained for CD3, CD4 and CD8, and CD4+ and CD8+ T cells were sorted on a FACSAria.

The receptor's source is a human donor with alopecia areata. Recombination joined TRBV7-8 with TRBJ2-4, with an unclear D gene assignment. This specimen consisted of CD4+ T cells sorted from blood, obtained between weeks 43 and 45, from a patient treated with tofacitinib. The CDR3 sequence is CASSSQSRNIQYF. The sequenced DNA: TGTGCCAGCAGCTCCCAATCAAGAAACATTCAGTACTTC.